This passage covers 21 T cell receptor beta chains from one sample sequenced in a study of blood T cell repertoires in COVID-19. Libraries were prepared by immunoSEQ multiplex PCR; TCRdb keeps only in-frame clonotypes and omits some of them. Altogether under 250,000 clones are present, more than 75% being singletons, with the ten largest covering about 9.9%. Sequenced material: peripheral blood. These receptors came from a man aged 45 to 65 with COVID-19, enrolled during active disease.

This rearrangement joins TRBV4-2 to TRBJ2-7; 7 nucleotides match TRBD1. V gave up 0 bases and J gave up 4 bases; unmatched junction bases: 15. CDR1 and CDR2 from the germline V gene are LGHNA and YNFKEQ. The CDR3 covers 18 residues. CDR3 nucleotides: TGTGCCAGCAGCCAAGACCCAGTGCAGACAGGGACGGTTTACGAGCAGTACTTC. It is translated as CASSQDPVQTGTVYEQYF.

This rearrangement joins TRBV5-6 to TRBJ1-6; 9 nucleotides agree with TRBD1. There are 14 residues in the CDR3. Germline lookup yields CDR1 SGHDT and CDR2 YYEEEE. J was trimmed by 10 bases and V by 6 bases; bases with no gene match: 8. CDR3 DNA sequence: TGTGCCAGCAACCGGGGACAGGGTCAATCACCCCTCCACTTT. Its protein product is CASNRGQGQSPLHF.

CDR3 sequence (DNA): TGCGCCAGCAGCCTGCTGGGGGACAGGGGTATGGAGCAGTACTTC. It codes for CASSLLGDRGMEQYF. The rearrangement joins TRBV5-1 to TRBJ2-7, with TRBD1 matching 10 bases. The CDR3 is 15 amino acids. J gave up 7 bases and V 4 bases, and 11 bases lay outside the gene matches. Germline CDR1 is SGHRS and CDR2 is YFSETQ. The variable domain in full, with the rest retrieved from reference TRBV5-1 and TRBJ2-7, is KAGVTQTPRYLIKTRGQQVTLSCSPISGHRSVSWYQQTPGQGLQFLFEYFSETQRNKGNFPGRFSGRQFSNSRSEMNVSTLELGDSALYLCASSLLGDRGMEQYFGPGTRLTVT.

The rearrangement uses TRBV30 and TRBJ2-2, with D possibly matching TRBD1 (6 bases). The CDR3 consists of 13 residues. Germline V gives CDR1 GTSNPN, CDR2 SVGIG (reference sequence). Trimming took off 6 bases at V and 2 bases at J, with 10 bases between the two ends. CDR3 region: CACGQTNTGELFF. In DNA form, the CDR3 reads TGTGCCTGCGGACAGACTAACACCGGGGAGCTGTTTTTT.

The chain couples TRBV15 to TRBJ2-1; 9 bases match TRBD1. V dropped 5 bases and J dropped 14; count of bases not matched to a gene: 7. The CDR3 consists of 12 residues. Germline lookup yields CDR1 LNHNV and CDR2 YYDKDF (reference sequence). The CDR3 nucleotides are TGTGCCACCAGCCCATTCCGGGACAGGGAGTTCTTC. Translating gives CATSPFRDREFF.

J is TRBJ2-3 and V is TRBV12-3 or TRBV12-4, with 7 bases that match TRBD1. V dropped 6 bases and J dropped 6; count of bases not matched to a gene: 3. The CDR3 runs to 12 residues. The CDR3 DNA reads TGTGCCAGCAGGATCAGGGGGGATACGCAGTATTTT. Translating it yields CASRIRGDTQYF.

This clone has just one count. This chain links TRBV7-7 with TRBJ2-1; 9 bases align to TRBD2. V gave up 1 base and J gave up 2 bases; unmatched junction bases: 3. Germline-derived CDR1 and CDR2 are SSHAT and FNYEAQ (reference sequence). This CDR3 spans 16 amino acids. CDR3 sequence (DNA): TGTGCCAGCAGCTTAGAATTAGCGGGGGCCTACAATGAGCAGTTCTTC. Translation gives CASSLELAGAYNEQFF.

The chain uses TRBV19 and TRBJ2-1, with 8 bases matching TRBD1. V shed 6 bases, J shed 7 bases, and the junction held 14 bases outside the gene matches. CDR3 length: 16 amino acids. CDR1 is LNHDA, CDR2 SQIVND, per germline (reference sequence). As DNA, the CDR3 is TGTGCCAGTAGCAACAGGGGGGCATTTGGTGGAAATGAGCAGTTCTTC. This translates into CASSNRGAFGGNEQFF.

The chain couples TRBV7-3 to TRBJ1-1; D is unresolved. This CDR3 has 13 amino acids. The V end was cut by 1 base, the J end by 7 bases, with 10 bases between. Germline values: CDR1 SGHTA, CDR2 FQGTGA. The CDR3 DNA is TGTGCCAGCAGCTTAAGTTATCGCGGTGAAGCTTTCTTT. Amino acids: CASSLSYRGEAFF.

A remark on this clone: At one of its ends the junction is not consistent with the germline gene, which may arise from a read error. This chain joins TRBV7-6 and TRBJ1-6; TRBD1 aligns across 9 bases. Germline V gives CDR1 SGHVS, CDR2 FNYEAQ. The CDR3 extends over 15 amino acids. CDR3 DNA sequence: TGTGCCAGCAGTTTAGAACAGGGGGCCAATTCACCCCTCCACTTT. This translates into CASSLEQGANSPLHF.

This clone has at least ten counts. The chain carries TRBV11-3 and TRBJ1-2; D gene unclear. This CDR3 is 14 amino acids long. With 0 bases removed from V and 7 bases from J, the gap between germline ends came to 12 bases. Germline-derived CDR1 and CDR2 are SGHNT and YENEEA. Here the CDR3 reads CASSLDTSSVGYTF. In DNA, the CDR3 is TGTGCCAGCAGCTTAGATACGAGTTCCGTTGGCTACACCTTC.

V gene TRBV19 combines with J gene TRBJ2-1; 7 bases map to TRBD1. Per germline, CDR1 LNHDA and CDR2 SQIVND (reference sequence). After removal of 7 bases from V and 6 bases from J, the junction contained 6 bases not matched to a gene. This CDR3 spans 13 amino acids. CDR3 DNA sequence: TGTGCCAGTAACTCCGACAGGGCCAATGAGCAGTTCTTC. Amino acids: CASNSDRANEQFF. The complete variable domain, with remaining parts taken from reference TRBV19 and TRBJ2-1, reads DGGITQSPKYLFRKEGQNVTLSCEQNLNHDAMYWYRQDPGQGLRLIYYSQIVNDFQKGDIAEGYSVSREKKESFPLTVTSAQKNPTAFYLCASNSDRANEQFFGPGTRLTVL.

The CDR3 DNA is TGCGCCAGCAGCGACACTAGCCACTACTACAATGAGCAGTTCTTC. Translating gives CASSDTSHYYNEQFF. The chain joins TRBV5-1 to TRBJ2-1; TRBD2 might be the D (6 bases). The CDR3 is 15 amino acids. The germline gives CDR1 SGHRS, CDR2 YFSETQ. V lost 4 bases, J lost 3 bases, and 14 bases lay in between.

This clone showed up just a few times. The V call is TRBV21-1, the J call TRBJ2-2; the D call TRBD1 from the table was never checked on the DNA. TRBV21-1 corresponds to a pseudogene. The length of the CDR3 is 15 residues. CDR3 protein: CASSKGARFTGELFF. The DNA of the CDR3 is TGTGCCAGCAGCAAAGGGGCCAGATTCACCGGGGAGCTGTTTTTT.

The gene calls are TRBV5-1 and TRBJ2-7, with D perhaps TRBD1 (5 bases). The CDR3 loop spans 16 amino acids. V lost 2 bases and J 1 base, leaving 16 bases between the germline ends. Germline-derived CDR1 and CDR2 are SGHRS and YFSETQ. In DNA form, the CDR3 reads TGCGCCAGCAGCTTAGGCCAGGGTAGGCGATCCTACGAGCAGTACTTC. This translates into CASSLGQGRRSYEQYF.

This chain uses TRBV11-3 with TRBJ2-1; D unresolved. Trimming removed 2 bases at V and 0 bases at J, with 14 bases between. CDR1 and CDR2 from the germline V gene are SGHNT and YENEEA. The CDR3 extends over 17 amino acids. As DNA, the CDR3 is TGTGCCAGCAGCTTAAGAGCGACCACCACCTCCTACAATGAGCAGTTCTTC. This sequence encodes CASSLRATTTSYNEQFF.

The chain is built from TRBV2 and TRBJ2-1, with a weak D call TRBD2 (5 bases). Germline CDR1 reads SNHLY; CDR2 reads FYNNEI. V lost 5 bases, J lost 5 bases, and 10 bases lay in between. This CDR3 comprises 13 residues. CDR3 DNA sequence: TGTGCCAGCAGTCAGCGGTCGGACAATGAGCAGTTCTTC. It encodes CASSQRSDNEQFF. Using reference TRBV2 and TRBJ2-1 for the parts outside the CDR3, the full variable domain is EPEVTQTPSHQVTQMGQEVILRCVPISNHLYFYWYRQILGQKVEFLVSFYNNEISEKSEIFDDQFSVERPDGSNFTLKIRSTKLEDSAMYFCASSQRSDNEQFFGPGTRLTVL.

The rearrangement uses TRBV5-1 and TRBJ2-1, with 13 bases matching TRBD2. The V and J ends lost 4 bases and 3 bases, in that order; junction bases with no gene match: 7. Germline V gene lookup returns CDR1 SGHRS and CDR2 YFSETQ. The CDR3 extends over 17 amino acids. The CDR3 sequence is CASSPGLAGASYNEQFF. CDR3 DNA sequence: TGCGCCAGCAGCCCAGGACTAGCGGGAGCCAGCTACAATGAGCAGTTCTTC.

The CDR3 spells CASSHGLAIYEQYF. CDR3 coding DNA: TGTGCCAGCAGCCACGGACTAGCCATCTACGAGCAGTACTTC. The chain employs TRBV6-2 or TRBV6-3 and TRBJ2-7, with 8 bases identical to TRBD2. V was clipped by 6 bases and J by 3 bases; unmatched bases: 7. This CDR3 comprises 14 residues. Germline V CDR1 and CDR2: MNHEY, SVGEGT.

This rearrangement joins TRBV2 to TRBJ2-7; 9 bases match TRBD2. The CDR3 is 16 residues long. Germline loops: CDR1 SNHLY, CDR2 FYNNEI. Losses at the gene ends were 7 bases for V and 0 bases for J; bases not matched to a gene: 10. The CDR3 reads CASTELAGGLSYEQYF. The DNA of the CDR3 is TGTGCCAGCACGGAACTAGCGGGTGGTCTCTCCTACGAGCAGTACTTC.

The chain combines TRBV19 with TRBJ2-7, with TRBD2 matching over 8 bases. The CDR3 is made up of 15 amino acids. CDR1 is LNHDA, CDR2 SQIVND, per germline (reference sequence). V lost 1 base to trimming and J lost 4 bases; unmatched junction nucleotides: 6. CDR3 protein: CASSIGSGSRYEQYF. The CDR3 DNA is TGTGCCAGTAGTATAGGGAGCGGGAGTCGTTACGAGCAGTACTTC.